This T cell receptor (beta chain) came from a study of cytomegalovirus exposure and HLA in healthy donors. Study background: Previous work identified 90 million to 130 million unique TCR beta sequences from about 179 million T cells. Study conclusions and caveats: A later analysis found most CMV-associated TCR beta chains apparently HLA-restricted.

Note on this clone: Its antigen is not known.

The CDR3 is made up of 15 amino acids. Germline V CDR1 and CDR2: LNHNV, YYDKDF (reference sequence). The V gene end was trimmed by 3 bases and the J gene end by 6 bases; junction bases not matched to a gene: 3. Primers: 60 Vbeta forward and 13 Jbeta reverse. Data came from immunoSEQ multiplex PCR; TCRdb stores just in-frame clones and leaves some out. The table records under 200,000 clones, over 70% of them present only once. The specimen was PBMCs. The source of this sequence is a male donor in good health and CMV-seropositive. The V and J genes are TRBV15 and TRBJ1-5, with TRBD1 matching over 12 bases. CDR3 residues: CATSSLGQGAQPQHF. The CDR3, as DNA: TGTGCCACCAGCAGCCTGGGACAGGGGGCTCAGCCCCAGCATTTT.